The rows below give T cell receptor beta chains drawn from one sample of a study of blood T cells in healthy people across ages. Each CDR3 protein is one row after TCRdb ran MiXCR on the 5' RACE reads. Here the sample spans about 930,000 distinct CDR3 sequences, 25% to 35% being singletons. This same sample was also taken into another study, of T cells of mothers and their children.

The source material was blood. The receptor source for this set is a woman in her thirties or forties in good health. CDR3s include the opening cysteine and the closing phenylalanine or tryptophan. Each record gives: CDR3 DNA, CDR3 protein, D gene, J gene, V gene, clone size. D genes are given only for firm matches. Some rows mark clone size as missing; the rest say once, few, many or name a class of expanded clone.

CDR3 DNA: TGCAGTGCTAGTGAGGACAGGATCTCCTACGAGCAGTACTTC
CDR3 protein: CSASEDRISYEQYF
D gene: TRBD1
J gene: TRBJ2-7
V gene: TRBV20-1
clone size: many

CDR3 DNA: TGTGCCAGCAGTCGACAGGGTTGGGGTTATCAGCCCCAGCATTTT
CDR3 protein: CASSRQGWGYQPQHF
D gene: TRBD1
J gene: TRBJ1-5
V gene: TRBV12-3/TRBV12-4
clone size: few

CDR3 DNA: TGCAGCGTACCCTACTTCGGTGGCGTCGGGACCGGGGAGCTGTTTTTT
CDR3 protein: CSVPYFGGVGTGELFF
D gene: NA
J gene: TRBJ2-2
V gene: TRBV29-1
clone size: NA

CDR3 DNA: TGCAGTGCTAGAGGAAAAGGGGGGAGGGTTGTGAATGAGCAGTTCTTC
CDR3 protein: CSARGKGGRVVNEQFF
D gene: NA
J gene: TRBJ2-1
V gene: TRBV20-1
clone size: few

CDR3 DNA: TGCGCCAGCAGCTTCGGGACTGCAGGAGAGACCCAGTACTTC
CDR3 protein: CASSFGTAGETQYF
D gene: NA
J gene: TRBJ2-5
V gene: TRBV5-1
clone size: NA

CDR3 DNA: TGTGCCAGCAGAGCACTGGGGGGGAAGGGCAATCAGCCCCAGCATTTT
CDR3 protein: CASRALGGKGNQPQHF
D gene: NA
J gene: TRBJ1-5
V gene: TRBV6-2/TRBV6-3
clone size: NA

CDR3 DNA: TGTGCCAGCAGGACCCGGTCCCTGGGCACCGGGGAGCTGTTTTTT
CDR3 protein: CASRTRSLGTGELFF
D gene: NA
J gene: TRBJ2-2
V gene: TRBV12-3/TRBV12-4
clone size: few

CDR3 DNA: TGTGCCAGCAGTCCGGGACCCGGGAGCTCCTACGAGCAGTACTTC
CDR3 protein: CASSPGPGSSYEQYF
D gene: NA
J gene: TRBJ2-7
V gene: TRBV12-3/TRBV12-4
clone size: many

CDR3 DNA: TGTGCCAGCAGCTTAGTACAGGGGCTCGGAGAGACCCAGTACTTC
CDR3 protein: CASSLVQGLGETQYF
D gene: TRBD1
J gene: TRBJ2-5
V gene: TRBV11-2
clone size: NA

CDR3 DNA: TGCGCCAGCGGCCAAAAACAGGGGGCGAGTGAAAAACTGTTTTTT
CDR3 protein: CASGQKQGASEKLFF
D gene: TRBD1
J gene: TRBJ1-4
V gene: TRBV4-1
clone size: NA

CDR3 DNA: TGTGCCAGCTCCTTCTCCGGGGACAGGAACACTGAAGCTTTCTTT
CDR3 protein: CASSFSGDRNTEAFF
D gene: TRBD1
J gene: TRBJ1-1
V gene: TRBV28
clone size: few

CDR3 DNA: TGTGCCAGCAGCCGTTGGACTAGCGGGGTTCTAACCAAAAACATTCAGTACTTC
CDR3 protein: CASSRWTSGVLTKNIQYF
D gene: TRBD2
J gene: TRBJ2-4
V gene: TRBV11-1
clone size: few

CDR3 DNA: TGCGCCAGCAGTGAACGAATCGGAAAGTCGAGCTCCCATAATTCACCCCTCCACTTT
CDR3 protein: CASSERIGKSSSHNSPLHF
D gene: NA
J gene: TRBJ1-6
V gene: TRBV2
clone size: NA

CDR3 DNA: TGTGCCAGCAGCTCCACGCTCCGCCCCACTGAAGCTTTCTTT
CDR3 protein: CASSSTLRPTEAFF
D gene: NA
J gene: TRBJ1-1
V gene: TRBV7-2
clone size: NA

CDR3 DNA: TGTGCCAGCAGCTCTCCAACTAGCGGGGGGGGAAATGAGCAGTTCTTC
CDR3 protein: CASSSPTSGGGNEQFF
D gene: TRBD2
J gene: TRBJ2-1
V gene: TRBV7-2
clone size: NA

CDR3 DNA: TGTGCCAGCAGTCCTCGGACAGCGGCGGGTTTAAGGGGGAACACTGAAGCTTTCTTT
CDR3 protein: CASSPRTAAGLRGNTEAFF
D gene: NA
J gene: TRBJ1-1
V gene: TRBV27
clone size: NA

CDR3 DNA: TGCGCCAGCAGCCGTTGGGGGACCTACGAGCAGTACTTC
CDR3 protein: CASSRWGTYEQYF
D gene: NA
J gene: TRBJ2-7
V gene: TRBV5-1
clone size: few

CDR3 DNA: TGCAGTGCTAGAGGGGACAGGGGACTCACTAACTATGGCTACACCTTC
CDR3 protein: CSARGDRGLTNYGYTF
D gene: TRBD1
J gene: TRBJ1-2
V gene: TRBV20-1
clone size: NA

CDR3 DNA: TGTGCCAGCAGCATGGACAACAATCAGCCCCTGCATTTT
CDR3 protein: CASSMDNNQPLHF
D gene: NA
J gene: TRBJ1-5
V gene: TRBV7-2
clone size: few

CDR3 DNA: TGCGCCAGCAGCCAGGGGGGGGTAGGTCAGCCCCAGCATTTT
CDR3 protein: CASSQGGVGQPQHF
D gene: TRBD1
J gene: TRBJ1-5
V gene: TRBV5-1
clone size: NA

CDR3 DNA: TGTGCCAGCTCACCACTTCAGGGGGCTGATCAGCCCCAGCATTTT
CDR3 protein: CASSPLQGADQPQHF
D gene: TRBD1
J gene: TRBJ1-5
V gene: TRBV18
clone size: NA

CDR3 DNA: TGCAGTGCTAGAGATCAACAGGGTAACGAGCAGTTCTTC
CDR3 protein: CSARDQQGNEQFF
D gene: NA
J gene: TRBJ2-1
V gene: TRBV20-1
clone size: many

CDR3 DNA: TGTGCCAGTAGGGACCGGGATATCTATAATTCACCCCTCCACTTT
CDR3 protein: CASRDRDIYNSPLHF
D gene: NA
J gene: TRBJ1-6
V gene: TRBV12-3/TRBV12-4
clone size: NA

CDR3 DNA: TGCAGCGTTGAAAGGGGGAGGCTCAATCAGCCCCGGCATTTT
CDR3 protein: CSVERGRLNQPRHF
D gene: NA
J gene: TRBJ1-5
V gene: TRBV29-1
clone size: NA

CDR3 DNA: TGCAGTGCGGTAAACACGGTTTACGAGCAGTACTTC
CDR3 protein: CSAVNTVYEQYF
D gene: NA
J gene: TRBJ2-7
V gene: TRBV20-1
clone size: NA

CDR3 DNA: TGTGCCAGCAGTTCGGGACCGACCACTGAAGCTTTCTTT
CDR3 protein: CASSSGPTTEAFF
D gene: NA
J gene: TRBJ1-1
V gene: TRBV12-3/TRBV12-4
clone size: many

CDR3 DNA: TGTGCCAGCAGCCCCAAGAGCCCAGACGACCAAGAGACCCAGTACTTC
CDR3 protein: CASSPKSPDDQETQYF
D gene: NA
J gene: TRBJ2-5
V gene: TRBV3-1
clone size: NA

CDR3 DNA: TGTGCCAGCAGCCAAGATATCAAACCAGGGTATGGCTACACCTTC
CDR3 protein: CASSQDIKPGYGYTF
D gene: NA
J gene: TRBJ1-2
V gene: TRBV14
clone size: many

CDR3 DNA: TGTGCCAGCAGTGTAGGGGGTGCCGGGGAGCTGTTTTTT
CDR3 protein: CASSVGGAGELFF
D gene: NA
J gene: TRBJ2-2
V gene: TRBV2
clone size: few

CDR3 DNA: TGCAGTGCTCCCCGAGGACTCCGGGAGCAGTACTTC
CDR3 protein: CSAPRGLREQYF
D gene: NA
J gene: TRBJ2-7
V gene: TRBV20-1
clone size: many

CDR3 DNA: TGTGCCACCAGTGATCCCGGGACAGGGGGCACTGAAGCTTTCTTT
CDR3 protein: CATSDPGTGGTEAFF
D gene: TRBD1
J gene: TRBJ1-1
V gene: TRBV24-1
clone size: NA

CDR3 DNA: TGTGCCAGCAGCTTGAGGGGCGATTTCCCGCAAGAGACCCAGTACTTC
CDR3 protein: CASSLRGDFPQETQYF
D gene: NA
J gene: TRBJ2-5
V gene: TRBV7-3
clone size: NA

CDR3 DNA: TGTGCCAGCAGCCACAGGGGGTCCTACAATGAGCAGTTCTTC
CDR3 protein: CASSHRGSYNEQFF
D gene: TRBD1
J gene: TRBJ2-1
V gene: TRBV3-1
clone size: many

CDR3 DNA: TGTGCCAACAGTTTGGGGGACTACGACTCCTACAATGAGCAGTTCTTC
CDR3 protein: CANSLGDYDSYNEQFF
D gene: TRBD2
J gene: TRBJ2-1
V gene: TRBV12-3/TRBV12-4
clone size: few

CDR3 DNA: TGTGCCAGCAGTGAATCGGGCCAGCCAGGTGGCTACACCTTC
CDR3 protein: CASSESGQPGGYTF
D gene: NA
J gene: TRBJ1-2
V gene: TRBV6-1
clone size: NA

CDR3 DNA: TGCAGTGCTAGAGGTTTGGCGACTAGCGACTTTGCTACGCAGTATTTT
CDR3 protein: CSARGLATSDFATQYF
D gene: TRBD2
J gene: TRBJ2-3
V gene: TRBV20-1
clone size: few

CDR3 DNA: TGTGCCAGCAGCACAAGGACAGGGCTTGGCGAAAAACTGTTTTTT
CDR3 protein: CASSTRTGLGEKLFF
D gene: TRBD1
J gene: TRBJ1-4
V gene: TRBV7-2
clone size: NA

CDR3 DNA: TGTGCCAGCATGACAGTGGGCTTCCGCCCAGATACGCAGTATTTT
CDR3 protein: CASMTVGFRPDTQYF
D gene: NA
J gene: TRBJ2-3
V gene: TRBV28
clone size: NA

CDR3 DNA: TGCAGCGTTGAAGCCGAGAGGGAAAAACTGTTTTTT
CDR3 protein: CSVEAEREKLFF
D gene: NA
J gene: TRBJ1-4
V gene: TRBV29-1
clone size: once

CDR3 DNA: TGTGCCAGCAGCGACTTAGGTGGGACAGATACGCAGTATTTT
CDR3 protein: CASSDLGGTDTQYF
D gene: NA
J gene: TRBJ2-3
V gene: TRBV7-6
clone size: few

CDR3 DNA: TGTGCCAGCAGCCAACAGGGGAAATCGGGTAAAAAACTGTTTTTT
CDR3 protein: CASSQQGKSGKKLFF
D gene: TRBD1
J gene: TRBJ1-4
V gene: TRBV5-5
clone size: few

CDR3 DNA: TGTGCCAGCAGCCATTTATATTACCCCTATGGCTACACCTTC
CDR3 protein: CASSHLYYPYGYTF
D gene: NA
J gene: TRBJ1-2
V gene: TRBV3-1
clone size: NA